This T cell receptor (beta chain) was documented in a study of early T cells in non-severe SARS-CoV-2 infection. V was shortened by 4 bases and J by 4 bases, with 18 bases between the two germline ends. Germline V gene data show CDR1 as MNHNS and CDR2 as SASEGT. The CDR3 is 16 residues long. A single record per CDR3 protein comes from TCRdb applying MiXCR to the 5' RACE reads. The sample contains about 60,000 distinct CDR3 sequences, 10% to 12% of which appear only once. Sample: whole blood, taken at baseline. The source is an adult who was a healthcare worker with PCR-confirmed SARS-CoV-2 infection or an uninfected control (not recorded which). V usage is TRBV6-1 and J usage is TRBJ2-3, with a possible D match to TRBD1 (5 bases). This CDR3 is CASSALAGYRADTQYF. The CDR3 DNA reads as TGTGCCAGCAGTGCCCTCGCAGGGTACCGGGCAGATACGCAGTATTTT.